This TCR beta chain was sequenced in a study of CD8 T cells in ankylosing spondylitis. TCRdb itself ran the 5' RACE reads through MiXCR, one entry per CDR3 protein. The sample lists some 800,000 distinct CDR3 sequences; 10% to 15% were seen once. Study results and caveats: Certain motif variants had earlier been reported in reactive arthritis synovial fluid and blood. What appeared characteristic of ankylosing spondylitis blood was a TCR beta motif of fewer than ten highly homologous variants. In ankylosing spondylitis patients, matched synovial fluid reportedly showed significant enrichment of disease-linked clones.

This clonotype has more than one count but fewer than ten. Its antigen remains unknown. The sample taken for sequencing was blood, either unsorted or a sorted T cell fraction (not recorded which). The receptor comes from a male donor with ankylosing spondylitis.

The CDR3 DNA reads TGTGCCAGCAGCTTAGATCGGAAGGGGATCATGCAGTATTTT. This encodes CASSLDRKGIMQYF. This chain uses TRBV11-2 with TRBJ2-3; TRBD1 might be the D (5 bases). Germline V gene lookup returns CDR1 SGHAT and CDR2 FQNNGV. The CDR3 has 14 residues. The V gene lost 0 bases and the J gene lost 11 bases, with 15 bases spanning the gap.